This entry lists 10 T cell receptor beta chains sequenced from one sample in a study of blood T cells in healthy people across ages (dated by TCRdb to between 2014 and 2016). The library was made by 5' RACE. Sequencing was performed on an Illumina HiSeq 2500. A second PCR of about 6 to 11 cycles was performed with a sample-barcoded 5' primer and a J-beta primer mix. In TCRdb, the public reads were trimmed at Q25 with fastp and aligned with MiXCR, with productive beta chains retained. Duplicate CDR3 protein sequences are folded into a single record with the most common DNA and genes. A total of fewer than 950,000 distinct CDR3 sequences appear in this sample, roughly 40% of them only once. 13% of the sample rests with the top ten. The sample taken for sequencing was blood. The receptors were sampled from a man younger than 35 in good health.

Many counts were recorded for this clonotype. V and J are TRBV12-3 or TRBV12-4 and TRBJ2-5; no clear D gene. Deletions cut 6 bases from V and 5 bases from J, with 7 bases between. This CDR3 has 11 residues. This CDR3 is CASRMGETQYF. The CDR3 DNA follows: TGTGCCAGCAGAATGGGGGAGACCCAGTACTTC.

This rearrangement joins TRBV5-5 to TRBJ1-1; unclear D gene. This CDR3 has 13 residues. Germline CDR1 and CDR2: SGHKS and YYEKEE (reference sequence). V gave up 4 bases and J gave up 4 bases, with 11 bases separating them. CDR3 nucleotides: TGTGCCAGCAGCACCGCGTCGGTCACTGAAGCTTTCTTT. This translates into CASSTASVTEAFF.

This clonotype was picked up many times. The CDR3 protein is CASSQDLGRGEQYF. The CDR3 nucleotides read TGTGCCAGCAGCCAAGATTTGGGCAGGGGTGAGCAGTACTTC. The J gene is TRBJ2-7, the V gene TRBV4-2; perhaps TRBD1 as D (6 bases). V lost 0 bases and J lost 7, with 13 bases in between. Germline V gene sequence: CDR1 LGHNA, CDR2 YNFKEQ. The CDR3 loop spans 14 amino acids.

The chain has TRBV7-2 and TRBJ2-3; D not certain. Trimming cost V 0 bases and J 8 bases, with 6 bases left between them. This CDR3 has 12 residues. The germline V gene encodes CDR1 SGHTA and CDR2 FQGNSA. In DNA form, the CDR3 reads TGTGCCAGCAGCTTAGCTGCAGGTACGCAGTATTTT. Encoded protein: CASSLAAGTQYF. Together with reference TRBV7-2 and TRBJ2-3, the CDR3 gives the full variable domain: GAGVSQSPSNKVTEKGKDVELRCDPISGHTALYWYRQSLGQGLEFLIYFQGNSAPDKSGLPSDRFSAERTGGSVSTLTIQRTQQEDSAVYLCASSLAAGTQYFGPGTRLTVL.

In this sample, this clonotype turned up a few times. The J gene is TRBJ1-2, the V gene TRBV5-1; D gene ambiguous. This CDR3 region has 14 residues. The V gene's germline CDR1 is SGHRS and CDR2 YFSETQ. The V gene lost 0 bases and the J gene lost 4 bases, with 10 bases spanning the gap. In DNA, the CDR3 is TGCGCCAGCAGCTTGGAACCGGCTCGCTATGGCTACACCTTC. Translation gives CASSLEPARYGYTF.

About this clonotype itself: It may be a read error: a sequence one base away is much more abundant. V is TRBV4-3 and J is TRBJ2-7, with 10 nucleotides matching TRBD2. With the DNA end fitting TRBJ2-1 better, the J assignment may be wrong. CDR3 length: 20 residues. The germline CDR1 and CDR2 sequences are LGHNA and YSLEER. The CDR3 DNA sequence: TGCGCCAGCAGCCGGATAATCGCGACTAGCGGGTTTCCAGAATCCTACGAGCAGTTCTTC. Translating gives CASSRIIATSGFPESYEQFF.

The table lists this clonotype with a few counts. V gene TRBV2 combines with J gene TRBJ1-2; D is unresolved. Germline V gene data show CDR1 as SNHLY and CDR2 as FYNNEI. The CDR3 is made up of 15 amino acids. The V gene lost 1 base and the J gene lost 1 base, with 10 bases spanning the gap. The CDR3: CASSEGQNLNYGYTF. Written as DNA, the CDR3 is TGTGCCAGCAGTGAAGGTCAGAACCTTAACTATGGCTACACCTTC.

V and J are TRBV29-1 and TRBJ1-5; the D is unclear. CDR3 size: 13 residues. Deletions cut 4 bases from V and 0 bases from J, with 7 bases between. Germline CDR1 and CDR2: SQVTM and ANQGSEA. CDR3 nucleotides: TGCAGCGTTGTTTCAGATAGCAATCAGCCCCAGCATTTT. Translated, it gives CSVVSDSNQPQHF. Supplemented by reference TRBV29-1 and TRBJ1-5, the full variable domain reads SAVISQKPSRDICQRGTSLTIQCQVDSQVTMMFWYRQQPGQSLTLIATANQGSEATYESGFVIDKFPISRPNLTFSTLTVSNMSPEDSSIYLCSVVSDSNQPQHFGDGTRLSIL.

The chain is built from TRBV20-1 and TRBJ1-3; the D is unclear. CDR3 length equals 16 residues. The V gene lost 3 bases and the J gene lost 6 bases, with 21 bases spanning the gap. Germline V gene sequence: CDR1 DFQATT, CDR2 SNEGSKA (reference sequence). CDR3 bases: TGCAGTGCTAGTCGTCCGAGATCGGGTAGCAAAAACACCATATATTTT. It codes for CSASRPRSGSKNTIYF.

This clonotype has a single count. Mismatch with germline at one junction end may stem from a read error. This chain links TRBV28 with TRBJ2-7, with D hard to call. The CDR3 contains 10 residues. CDR1 MDHEN and CDR2 SYDVKM come from the germline V gene. Here the CDR3 DNA reads TGTACCAGCAGTTCACAGGAGCAGTACTTC. It is translated as CTSSSQEQYF.